The 16 T cell receptor beta chains given below trace back to one sample, sequenced in a study of blood T cells in healthy people across ages. Combining a sample-barcoded 5' primer with a J-beta primer mix, a second PCR ran for roughly 7 to 12 cycles. One entry per CDR3 protein results from TCRdb running MiXCR on the 5' RACE reads. The sample includes fewer than 900,000 distinct CDR3 sequences, roughly 47% of them seen just once. Sequencing was carried out using blood. The receptors stem from an older woman in good health.

The V and J genes are TRBV4-2 and TRBJ2-3; 8 bases align to TRBD2. The length of the CDR3 is 16 residues. V gave up 0 bases and J gave up 3 bases; unmatched junction bases: 5. The germline V gene has CDR1 LGHNA and CDR2 YNFKEQ. Here the CDR3 DNA reads TGTGCCAGCAGCCAAGATCGTGCTAGCGGGACAGATACGCAGTATTTT. This encodes CASSQDRASGTDTQYF.

This clonotype has at least ten counts. The chain recombines TRBV18 with TRBJ2-7; TRBD2 matches at 10 bases. The CDR3 has 15 residues. CDR1 KGHSH and CDR2 LQKENI come from the germline V gene. With 8 bases clipped from V and 0 bases from J, the junction kept 7 bases outside the gene matches. Here the CDR3 DNA reads TGTGCCAGCAGCCCCGGACTAGCGGTCTCCTACGAGCAGTACTTC. It specifies CASSPGLAVSYEQYF.

This clonotype was seen ten or more times. This chain joins TRBV10-3 and TRBJ1-2; the D gene is possibly TRBD1 (6 bases). Germline CDR1 ENHRY, CDR2 SYGVKD. The CDR3 length is 14 residues. Trimming took 4 bases from V and 4 from J, leaving 13 bases between them. The CDR3 DNA reads as TGTGCCATCAGTGTGGAGGGGGAGGTCTATGGCTACACCTTC. Translating gives CAISVEGEVYGYTF.

V is TRBV4-1 and J is TRBJ2-7; 12 bases are shared with TRBD2. J was trimmed by 3 bases and V by 4 bases; bases with no gene match: 7. Germline CDR1 reads MGHRA; CDR2 reads YSYEKL. The CDR3 is made up of 16 amino acids. CDR3 DNA: TGCGCCAGCAGCCTATCGACTAGCGGGAGAATCTACGAGCAGTACTTC. Protein: CASSLSTSGRIYEQYF.

The CDR3 here is CASSVIPIAGGFQETQYF. DNA for the CDR3: TGTGCCAGTAGTGTGATACCCATTGCGGGAGGGTTCCAAGAGACCCAGTACTTC. The rearrangement uses TRBV19 and TRBJ2-5, with TRBD2 matching 9 bases. The V and J ends lost 5 bases and 1 base, in that order; junction bases with no gene match: 14. The CDR3 runs 18 residues. Germline values: CDR1 LNHDA, CDR2 SQIVND (reference sequence).

The V and J genes are TRBV7-9 and TRBJ2-3; 9 bases match TRBD2. Germline values: CDR1 SEHNR, CDR2 FQNEAQ (reference sequence). Unmatched junction bases numbered 4, after V lost 5 bases and J lost 1 base. The CDR3 consists of 15 residues. The CDR3 loop is CASSRAGGGTDTQYF. Here the CDR3 DNA reads TGTGCCAGCAGCCGAGCGGGAGGAGGCACAGATACGCAGTATTTT.

V and J are TRBV7-9 and TRBJ2-5, with 7 bases identical to TRBD1. The end of the DNA aligns better with TRBJ2-7, so the J call may be wrong. Germline CDR1 and CDR2: SEHNR and FQNEAQ (reference sequence). CDR3 length: 12 residues. The DNA for the CDR3 is TGTGCCAGCAGCACGGGACAGCGCGAGCAGTACTTC. Its protein is CASSTGQREQYF.

This rearrangement joins TRBV2 to TRBJ1-2; 7 positions match TRBD1. Germline V gene lookup returns CDR1 SNHLY and CDR2 FYNNEI. The V gene end was trimmed by 3 bases and the J gene end by 5 bases; junction bases not matched to a gene: 0. CDR3 size: 12 residues. The CDR3 loop reads CASSDRGYGYTF. The CDR3 DNA reads TGTGCCAGCAGTGACAGGGGGTATGGCTACACCTTC.

The V and J genes are TRBV28 and TRBJ1-3; 7 nucleotides line up with TRBD1. V shed 1 base and J 0 bases; nucleotides not matched to a gene: 3. The CDR3 loop spans 16 amino acids. Per the germline V gene, CDR1 is MDHEN and CDR2 is SYDVKM. CDR3 sequence: CASSLYRTGSGNTIYF. In DNA, the CDR3 is TGTGCCAGCAGTTTATATCGGACAGGCTCTGGAAACACCATATATTTT.

In its sample, this clonotype was seen a few times. The V and J genes are TRBV7-2 and TRBJ2-2; D perhaps matches TRBD2 (5 bases). V shed 5 bases and J shed 3 bases, with 13 bases lying between them. This CDR3 contains 15 residues. Germline CDR1 SGHTA, CDR2 FQGNSA. The CDR3 DNA sequence: TGTGCCAGCAGCCCTCTAGGAGGAGACACCGGGGAGCTGTTTTTT. This sequence encodes CASSPLGGDTGELFF.

This clonotype appeared a few times. Possible read error: a much larger clone is one base away. The chain couples TRBV3-1 to TRBJ1-5; TRBD1 aligns across 11 bases. Per germline, CDR1 LGHDT and CDR2 YNNKEL (reference sequence). This CDR3 has 15 amino acids. With V trimmed by 4 bases and J by 4 bases, 3 bases remained unmatched. In DNA form, the CDR3 reads TGTGCCAGCAGCCGTGGGACAGGGGGAAATCAGCCCCAGCATTTT. This gives the protein CASSRGTGGNQPQHF. The full variable domain, its missing parts supplied by reference TRBV3-1 and TRBJ1-5, is DTAVSQTPKYLVTQMGNDKSIKCEQNLGHDTMYWYKQDSKKFLKIMFSYNNKELIINETVPNRFSPKSPDKAHLNLHINSLELGDSAVYFCASSRGTGGNQPQHFGDGTRLSIL.

This chain joins TRBV7-9 and TRBJ1-2, with a possible D match to TRBD1 (6 bases). The CDR3 is made up of 13 amino acids. Looked up from germline, CDR1 is SEHNR and CDR2 is FQNEAQ (reference sequence). Trimming removed 1 base from V and 8 bases from J, with 11 bases in between. The CDR3 DNA sequence: TGTGCCAGCAGCTTAGGGGGGGCACAGGGCTACACCTTC. Its protein product is CASSLGGAQGYTF.

In its sample, this clonotype was seen a few times. The V gene is TRBV9, the J gene TRBJ2-1; D might be TRBD2 (6 bases). Germline loops: CDR1 SGDLS, CDR2 YYNGEE. The ends were cut back, 4 bases at V and 5 bases at J, with 13 bases in the middle. This CDR3 has 14 amino acids. The CDR3 sequence is CASSPASEDNEQFF. The CDR3 bases are TGTGCCAGCAGCCCGGCTAGCGAAGACAATGAGCAGTTCTTC.

This clonotype was seen a few times. The rearrangement uses TRBV11-2 and TRBJ2-1, with TRBD2 matching 10 bases. CDR1 is SGHAT and CDR2 is FQNNGV in the germline V gene. J was trimmed by 0 bases and V by 2 bases; bases with no gene match: 7. The CDR3 covers 18 residues. CDR3 in amino acids: CASSLWSGRGSSYNEQFF. DNA for the CDR3: TGTGCCAGCAGCTTATGGAGCGGGAGGGGAAGCTCCTACAATGAGCAGTTCTTC.

This clonotype was seen a handful of times. J is TRBJ2-5 and V is TRBV7-9, with D perhaps matching TRBD1 or TRBD2 (6 bases each). The CDR3 extends over 14 amino acids. Germline-derived CDR1 and CDR2 are SEHNR and FQNEAQ (reference sequence). V lost 5 bases and J 2 bases, leaving 12 bases between the germline ends. For the CDR3, the DNA is TGTGCCAGCAGCCCTAAGGGGGGACAAGAGACCCAGTACTTC. This sequence encodes CASSPKGGQETQYF.

This clonotype turned up a few times. The rearrangement uses TRBV5-1 and TRBJ2-1, with D hard to call. The CDR3 runs to 17 residues. CDR1 and CDR2 from the germline V gene are SGHRS and YFSETQ. Trimming took 1 base from V and 0 from J, leaving 14 bases between them. In DNA form, the CDR3 reads TGCGCCAGCAGCTTGCTCTCAGCCGGTGGCTCCTACAATGAGCAGTTCTTC. Amino acids: CASSLLSAGGSYNEQFF.